Listed here are 27 T cell receptor beta chains from one sample, sequenced in a study of blood T cell repertoires in COVID-19. The protocol was immunoSEQ multiplex PCR, while the TCRdb copy is restricted to in-frame clones and leaves out a portion. The profile shows some 260,000 clones, roughly three quarters of them singletons. The sample consisted of peripheral blood. The source of these receptors is a woman aged 35 to 49 with active or convalescent COVID-19.

This rearrangement joins TRBV2 to TRBJ1-2, with D uncertain. Germline V lookup: CDR1 SNHLY, CDR2 FYNNEI. There are 13 residues in the CDR3. V was trimmed by 7 bases and J by 5 bases, leaving 14 bases between them. The CDR3 here is CASTAASVYGYTF. Written as DNA, the CDR3 is TGTGCCAGCACGGCGGCTTCCGTATATGGCTACACCTTC.

This clone was detected only once. In the same sample, other DNA sequences code for this CDR3. This chain joins TRBV19 and TRBJ1-1; D may be TRBD1 (6 bases). The germline V gene has CDR1 LNHDA and CDR2 SQIVND (reference sequence). The CDR3 runs to 13 residues. V was cut by 6 bases and J by 1 base, with 9 bases left in between. DNA of the CDR3: TGTGCCAGTAGGGACAGATCGAACACTGAAGCTTTCTTT. Translated, it gives CASRDRSNTEAFF.

This clone appeared once. The chain joins TRBV10-1 to TRBJ1-2; D perhaps matches TRBD1 (6 bases). From germline, CDR1 is WNHNN and CDR2 SYGVQD (reference sequence). The length of the CDR3 is 13 residues. Deletions cut 8 bases from V and 2 bases from J, with 12 bases between. DNA of the CDR3: TGCGCCAGCCTCGGACAGACAAACTATGGCTACACCTTC. This gives the protein CASLGQTNYGYTF.

This clone has just one count. The V and J genes are TRBV5-6 and TRBJ2-5; 7 nucleotides agree with TRBD1. The V gene's germline CDR1 is SGHDT and CDR2 YYEEEE. CDR3 length: 17 residues. Germline trimming cut 3 bases from V and 3 bases from J; bases unmatched to any gene: 14. The CDR3 spells CASSSTLYRQGKETQYF. CDR3 DNA sequence: TGTGCCAGCAGCTCTACCCTTTACAGACAGGGTAAAGAGACCCAGTACTTC.

This clone was recorded only once. The V call is TRBV5-1, the J call TRBJ1-2; a weak D match, TRBD1 (5 bases). CDR1 is SGHRS and CDR2 is YFSETQ in the germline V gene. The CDR3 extends over 14 amino acids. V dropped 4 bases and J dropped 2 bases, with 12 bases sitting between them. CDR3: CASSPTGDNYGYTF. DNA of the CDR3: TGCGCCAGCAGCCCGACGGGGGACAACTATGGCTACACCTTC.

This chain connects TRBV5-1 to TRBJ2-2, with 7 bases identical to TRBD1. The CDR3 sequence is 15 residues long. Per germline, CDR1 SGHRS and CDR2 YFSETQ. Trimming cost V 0 bases and J 6 bases; bases outside gene matches: 5. Here the CDR3 reads CASSLAPGGAGELFF. The CDR3 nucleotides read TGCGCCAGCAGCTTGGCCCCAGGGGGAGCCGGGGAGCTGTTTTTT.

The gene calls are TRBV6-5 and TRBJ2-5; weak D call: TRBD2 (5 bases). With 7 bases removed from V and 1 base from J, the gap between germline ends came to 16 bases. Germline V gene data show CDR1 as MNHEY and CDR2 as SVGAGI. This CDR3 spans 15 amino acids. The CDR3 loop reads CASTRSAGAQETQYF. CDR3 nucleotides: TGTGCCAGCACCCGGTCGGCGGGCGCCCAAGAGACCCAGTACTTC.

The table lists this clone with a count of one. The V and J genes are TRBV19 and TRBJ1-5, with D possibly matching TRBD1 (5 bases). Germline assignment: CDR1 LNHDA and CDR2 SQIVND (reference sequence). The V and J ends lost 10 bases and 0 bases respectively, with 13 bases between them. CDR3 length equals 14 residues. CDR3 nucleotide sequence: TGTGCCACCCCGGGGGTGGATAGCAATCAGCCCCAGCATTTT. Its translation: CATPGVDSNQPQHF.

This clone has ten or more counts. This rearrangement joins TRBV5-4 to TRBJ1-1; D perhaps matches TRBD1 (6 bases). CDR1 SGHNT and CDR2 YYREEE come from the germline V gene (reference sequence). The CDR3 totals 14 residues. V shed 5 bases and J shed 2 bases, with 13 bases lying between them. For the CDR3, the DNA is TGTGCCAGCAGTGGGGGGGCGGAAAACACTGAAGCTTTCTTT. Translating it yields CASSGGAENTEAFF.

The chain recombines TRBV28 with TRBJ1-3; tentative D call: TRBD1 (6 bases). Trimming left V 7 bases short and J 0 bases short, with 16 bases between. The CDR3 consists of 16 residues. CDR1 and CDR2 (germline): MDHEN, SYDVKM. CDR3 amino acids: CASKGGGSDSGNTIYF. The CDR3 nucleotides are TGTGCCAGCAAGGGGGGGGGCTCCGACTCTGGAAACACCATATATTTT.

About this clone: The same CDR3 can be traced to other DNA sequences in this sample. The genes are TRBV5-1 and TRBJ2-5; TRBD2 agrees at 14 bases. Trimming took 3 bases from V and 4 from J; bases not matched to a gene: 2. Germline V gene data show CDR1 as SGHRS and CDR2 as YFSETQ. The CDR3 totals 15 residues. CDR3: CASSYGLAGGETQYF. The CDR3 nucleotides read TGCGCCAGCAGCTACGGACTAGCGGGGGGAGAGACCCAGTACTTC.

V gene TRBV12-3 or TRBV12-4 combines with J gene TRBJ1-1, with D hard to call. The CDR3 sequence is 12 residues long. Trimming stripped 2 bases from V and 6 bases from J, with 7 bases between. Here the CDR3 reads CASSLSPAEAFF. In DNA, the CDR3 is TGTGCCAGCAGTTTAAGTCCAGCTGAAGCTTTCTTT.

This clone came up once. The V call is TRBV7-9, the J call TRBJ1-5, with D possibly TRBD1 on 6 matching bases. The CDR3 has 14 amino acids. Trimming cost V 2 bases and J 2 bases, with 7 bases left between them. Germline CDR1 and CDR2: SEHNR and FQNEAQ (reference sequence). The CDR3 bases are TGTGCCAGCAGCTTATCAGGGGGCAATCAGCCCCAGCATTTT. This gives the protein CASSLSGGNQPQHF.

The gene calls are TRBV3-1 (or the pseudogene TRBV3-2) and TRBJ2-7; D remains unclear. The CDR3 sequence is 14 residues long. Trimming pared 5 bases from V and 0 bases from J, leaving 11 bases between. Per the germline V gene, CDR1 is LGHDT and CDR2 is YNNKEL (reference sequence). The CDR3 DNA sequence: TGTGCCAGCAGCGCAAACCCGAGCTCCTACGAGCAGTACTTC. Amino acids: CASSANPSSYEQYF.

The V and J genes are TRBV5-6 and TRBJ2-7; D not resolved. Germline V lookup: CDR1 SGHDT, CDR2 YYEEEE. Trimming took 0 bases from V and 7 from J, leaving 5 bases between them. The CDR3 is 11 amino acids. CDR3 in amino acids: CASSLAKEQYV. CDR3 DNA: TGTGCCAGCAGCTTGGCTAAAGAGCAGTACGTC.

The gene calls are TRBV3-1 (or the pseudogene TRBV3-2) and TRBJ1-3; the match to TRBD1 covers 10 bases. Per germline, CDR1 LGHDT and CDR2 YNNKEL (reference sequence). This CDR3 contains 16 residues. With 4 bases clipped from V and 5 bases from J, the junction kept 8 bases outside the gene matches. The DNA of the CDR3 is TGTGCCAGCAGCCTGACCGGGACAGGGGCTAGAAACACCATATATTTT. Residues: CASSLTGTGARNTIYF.

As regards this clone: The same CDR3 is also encoded by other DNA sequences in this sample. The chain combines TRBV7-3 with TRBJ2-3; 7 bases fit TRBD1. After removal of 5 bases from V and 2 bases from J, the junction contained 7 bases not matched to a gene. The CDR3 is made up of 15 amino acids. The germline V gene has CDR1 SGHTA and CDR2 FQGTGA. The CDR3 here is CASSRDRGNTDTQYF. CDR3 DNA: TGTGCCAGCAGCAGGGACAGAGGGAACACAGATACGCAGTATTTT. Together with reference TRBV7-3 and TRBJ2-3, the CDR3 gives the full variable domain: GAGVSQTPSNKVTEKGKYVELRCDPISGHTALYWYRQSLGQGPEFLIYFQGTGAADDSGLPNDRFFAVRPEGSVSTLKIQRTERGDSAVYLCASSRDRGNTDTQYFGPGTRLTVL.

The chain couples TRBV7-9 to TRBJ1-1; 7 bases agree with TRBD1. V trimming: 5 bases; J trimming: 4 bases; junction bases outside the gene matches: 10. Germline CDR1 is SEHNR and CDR2 is FQNEAQ (reference sequence). The CDR3 loop spans 15 amino acids. The CDR3 sequence is CASSARQGRITEAFF. The CDR3 DNA reads TGTGCCAGCAGCGCTAGACAGGGTAGAATCACTGAAGCTTTCTTT.

In this sample, this clone turned up many times. The gene calls are TRBV10-3 and TRBJ1-2, with a tentative D call TRBD1 (5 bases). Trimming took off 2 bases at V and 6 bases at J, with 13 bases between the two ends. Germline values: CDR1 ENHRY, CDR2 SYGVKD. This CDR3 has 14 residues. The CDR3 reads CAISEGAGANGYTF. CDR3 nucleotide sequence: TGTGCCATCAGTGAGGGGGCCGGAGCCAATGGCTACACCTTC.

The chain joins TRBV19 to TRBJ1-5, with D tentatively TRBD1 (6 bases). CDR1 is LNHDA, CDR2 SQIVND, per germline (reference sequence). The germline V and J ends were trimmed by 3 bases and 2 bases, with 11 bases remaining between them. The CDR3 extends over 15 amino acids. CDR3 loop: CASSITGLGNQPQHF. The CDR3 DNA follows: TGTGCCAGTAGTATTACAGGGTTAGGCAATCAGCCCCAGCATTTT.

This sequence joins TRBV10-3 and TRBJ1-5, with D uncertain. The V and J ends lost 3 bases and 1 base respectively, with 4 bases between them. Per germline, CDR1 ENHRY and CDR2 SYGVKD. The CDR3 has 13 amino acids. CDR3 loop: CAISDRSNQPQHF. The CDR3 bases are TGTGCCATCAGTGACAGGAGCAATCAGCCCCAGCATTTT.

This clone turned up a few times. The CDR3: CASSQETGVGETQYF. CDR3 sequence (DNA): TGTGCCAGCAGCCAAGAAACGGGGGTGGGAGAGACCCAGTACTTC. V and J are TRBV3-1 (or the pseudogene TRBV3-2) and TRBJ2-5, with D possibly TRBD2 on 6 matching bases. CDR3 size: 15 residues. The germline CDR1 and CDR2 sequences are LGHDT and YNNKEL (reference sequence). V was pared by 0 bases and J by 4 bases, with 12 bases between.

The V call is TRBV5-5, the J call TRBJ1-2; 11 nucleotides line up with TRBD1. The germline V gene has CDR1 SGHKS and CDR2 YYEKEE (reference sequence). With V trimmed by 2 bases and J by 4 bases, 13 bases remained unmatched. CDR3 length equals 18 residues. CDR3: CASSFSLLPGQGAYGYTF. CDR3 nucleotides: TGTGCCAGCAGCTTTTCCCTTCTACCCGGACAGGGGGCCTATGGCTACACCTTC.

V is TRBV9 and J is TRBJ2-3; no clear D gene. V gave up 0 bases and J gave up 5 bases, with 10 bases separating them. This CDR3 is 14 amino acids long. Germline V gene data show CDR1 as SGDLS and CDR2 as YYNGEE. The DNA of the CDR3 is TGTGCCAGCAGCGTAGCCGCGGTCGGAGATACGCAGTATTTT. It translates to CASSVAAVGDTQYF.

The J gene is TRBJ1-2, the V gene TRBV3-1 (or the pseudogene TRBV3-2); TRBD1 might be the D (5 bases). The CDR3 is 13 amino acids. The V gene's germline CDR1 is LGHDT and CDR2 YNNKEL (reference sequence). Between the trimmed V and J ends, which lost 5 bases and 5 bases, there was a span of 12 bases. For the CDR3, the DNA is TGTGCCAGCAGCGAGCAGGGAATATATGGCTACACCTTC. Residues: CASSEQGIYGYTF.

The chain is built from TRBV28 and TRBJ2-2, with TRBD1 identical over 10 bases. V gave up 11 bases and J gave up 5 bases; unmatched junction bases: 2. This CDR3 spans 12 amino acids. Germline V gene sequence: CDR1 MDHEN, CDR2 SYDVKM. The CDR3 nucleotides read TGTGCCGGACAGGGGGATACCGGGGAGCTGTTTTTT. Its translation is CAGQGDTGELFF. The whole variable domain, remainder taken from reference TRBV28 and TRBJ2-2, is DVKVTQSSRYLVKRTGEKVFLECVQDMDHENMFWYRQDPGLGLRLIYFSYDVKMKEKGDIPEGYSVSREKKERFSLILESASTNQTSMYLCAGQGDTGELFFGEGSRLTVL.

The chain couples TRBV3-1 (or the pseudogene TRBV3-2) to TRBJ1-1, with a tentative D call TRBD1 (5 bases). Trimming took 5 bases from V and 1 from J, leaving 11 bases between them. The CDR3 covers 14 residues. CDR1 and CDR2 (germline): LGHDT, YNNKEL (reference sequence). The CDR3 bases are TGTGCCAGCAGCTCAGGGTACGGGAACACTGAAGCTTTCTTT. This encodes CASSSGYGNTEAFF.